This record covers a single T cell receptor (beta chain). In the original analysis: Nucleated cell number was recorded as an estimate derived from reference gene primer amplification. Profiled with immunoSEQ multiplex PCR; TCRdb holds only in-frame clones, not every one. That table is the source of V, J and clone size, and D and trimming were worked out from the DNA. The sample records around 59,000 clones, more than 60% being singletons. The source of the sample is a study of blood T cell repertoires in COVID-19. Study context: Sites in the United States, Italy and Spain provided acute and convalescent COVID-19 samples. PBMCs, B-cell-depleted T cells, or T cells were the source of the cDNA or gDNA that made up the material.

Germline V gives CDR1 SGHNT, CDR2 YYREEE (reference sequence). Trimming pared 0 bases from V and 2 bases from J, leaving 9 bases between. CDR3 length: 14 amino acids. The rearrangement joins TRBV5-4 to TRBJ2-7; D is unclear. The clonotype originates from a human donor in a cohort sampled during active COVID-19. The material sequenced was peripheral blood. As DNA, the CDR3 is TGTGCCAGCAGCTTGGTTGGCGGCACCTACGAGCAGTACTTC. Amino acids: CASSLVGGTYEQYF.